A single sample is the source of the 13 T cell receptor beta chains below, sequenced in a study of T cells after posttransplantation cyclophosphamide. Assay: immunoSEQ multiplex PCR; the TCRdb copy retains only in-frame clones and omits some. The table records approximately 7,500 clones without singletons, the ten largest covering 4.5% to 7%. Cyclophosphamide on days +3 and +4 followed busulfan-fludarabine conditioning and a marrow graft. The material sequenced was PBMCs, taken after allogeneic stem cell transplant with posttransplant cyclophosphamide. These TCRs come from a male patient in his late teens or twenties who received an allogeneic stem cell transplant from an unrelated donor, was CMV-positive, and had acute and chronic GVHD. The graft donor may have given rise to some T cells.

V is TRBV15 and J is TRBJ2-3, with TRBD2 matching over 7 bases. Germline trimming cut 0 bases from V and 4 bases from J; bases unmatched to any gene: 13. The CDR3 extends over 18 amino acids. CDR1 and CDR2 from the germline V gene are LNHNV and YYDKDF (reference sequence). CDR3: CATSRDKGGGILPDTQYF. CDR3 nucleotides: TGTGCCACCAGCAGAGATAAGGGCGGGGGAATCCTTCCAGATACGCAGTATTTT.

This clone showed up many times. The J gene is TRBJ2-1, the V gene TRBV11-2; 7 bases fit TRBD2. Trimming cost V 5 bases and J 0 bases; bases outside gene matches: 10. CDR1 is SGHAT, CDR2 FQNNGV, per germline. This CDR3 is built from 17 residues. The CDR3 spells CASSPVGGTSSYNEQFF. CDR3 coding DNA: TGTGCCAGCAGCCCGGTGGGGGGGACGAGCTCCTACAATGAGCAGTTCTTC. Looking up the rest from reference TRBV11-2 and TRBJ2-1 gives the full variable domain: EAGVAQSPRYKIIEKRQSVAFWCNPISGHATLYWYQQILGQGPKLLIQFQNNGVVDDSQLPKDRFSAERLKGVDSTLKIQPAKLEDSAVYLCASSPVGGTSSYNEQFFGPGTRLTVL.

This clone was detected ten times or more. V is TRBV4-1 and J is TRBJ2-3, with 13 positions matching TRBD2. V lost 3 bases, J lost 0 bases, and 9 bases stayed unmatched. CDR1 is MGHRA and CDR2 is YSYEKL in the germline V gene. The CDR3 is 19 residues long. The DNA of the CDR3 is TGCGCCAGCAGCCATGAAGGGACTAGCGGGACCACTAGCACAGATACGCAGTATTTT. As protein: CASSHEGTSGTTSTDTQYF.

This clone has at least ten counts. J is TRBJ1-2 and V is TRBV11-3, with 8 bases matching TRBD1. The germline gives CDR1 SGHNT, CDR2 YENEEA. This CDR3 region has 15 residues. The trim removed 0 bases at V and 5 bases at J, leaving 5 bases unmatched. The CDR3 sequence: CASSLDPGGVYGYTF. CDR3 sequence (DNA): TGTGCCAGCAGCTTAGATCCAGGGGGCGTGTATGGCTACACCTTC. The full variable domain, in which reference TRBV11-3 and TRBJ1-2 provide the parts outside the CDR3, is EAGVVQSPRYKIIEKKQPVAFWCNPISGHNTLYWYLQNLGQGPELLIRYENEEAVDDSQLPKDRFSAERLKGVDSTLKIQPAELGDSAVYLCASSLDPGGVYGYTFGSGTRLTVV.

This clone was detected many times. V is TRBV2 and J is TRBJ1-1; 9 bases fit TRBD1. Trimming at V came to 1 base and at J to 8 bases, leaving 11 bases not matched to a gene. The germline V gene encodes CDR1 SNHLY and CDR2 FYNNEI. CDR3 length equals 16 residues. The CDR3 coding sequence is TGTGCCAGCAGTGAAGGGGGGGTGGGGACAGGGTTGGAAGCTTTCTTT. Translating gives CASSEGGVGTGLEAFF. Full variable domain (missing parts from reference TRBV2 and TRBJ1-1): EPEVTQTPSHQVTQMGQEVILRCVPISNHLYFYWYRQILGQKVEFLVSFYNNEISEKSEIFDDQFSVERPDGSNFTLKIRSTKLEDSAMYFCASSEGGVGTGLEAFFGQGTRLTVV.

This clone was recorded many times. CDR3 protein: CASSIAGTSGYEQYF. CDR3 DNA sequence: TGTGCCAGTAGTATAGCCGGGACTAGCGGCTACGAGCAGTACTTC. V usage is TRBV19 and J usage is TRBJ2-7; 11 bases fit TRBD2. V lost 1 base and J lost 3; bases outside the gene matches: 2. Per germline, CDR1 LNHDA and CDR2 SQIVND (reference sequence). CDR3 size: 15 residues.

By sample share, this clone is medium-sized. The same CDR3 is also encoded by other DNA sequences in this sample. The J gene is TRBJ1-1, the V gene TRBV4-1; possibly TRBD1 for D (5 bases). This CDR3 spans 16 amino acids. Between the trimmed V and J ends, which lost 3 bases and 0 bases, there was a span of 14 bases. Germline CDR1 and CDR2: MGHRA and YSYEKL. The CDR3 protein is CASSQVEGAMNTEAFF. The CDR3 coding sequence is TGCGCCAGCAGCCAGGTTGAAGGGGCAATGAACACTGAAGCTTTCTTT.

This clone has more than one count but fewer than ten. The chain couples TRBV30 to TRBJ1-4; 8 bases line up with TRBD1. CDR1 is GTSNPN, CDR2 SVGIG, per germline (reference sequence). Losses at the gene ends were 2 bases for V and 0 bases for J; bases not matched to a gene: 5. The CDR3 sequence is 16 residues long. The CDR3 is CAWSRGTGSTNEKLFF. The DNA of the CDR3 is TGTGCCTGGAGTCGGGGGACAGGATCAACTAATGAAAAACTGTTTTTT.

This clone has ten or more counts. The chain joins TRBV7-3 to TRBJ2-3, with 12 bases fitting TRBD2. The CDR3 runs 15 residues. Germline CDR1 and CDR2: SGHTA and FQGTGA. V lost 5 bases and J lost 2; bases outside the gene matches: 2. CDR3: CASSRLAGDTDTQYF. The CDR3, as DNA: TGTGCCAGCAGCCGACTAGCGGGGGACACAGATACGCAGTATTTT.

This clone was seen many times. This chain links TRBV5-1 with TRBJ1-6, with D perhaps matching TRBD1 (6 bases). The CDR3 runs 14 residues. Trimming stripped 4 bases from V and 5 bases from J, with 10 bases between. Germline CDR1 and CDR2: SGHRS and YFSETQ. The CDR3 nucleotides are TGCGCCAGCAGCCGACAGGACAATAATTCACCCCTCCACTTT. It translates to CASSRQDNNSPLHF.

This clone was counted many times. The chain couples TRBV11-2 to TRBJ2-2, with a possible D match to TRBD2 (6 bases). Germline CDR1 SGHAT, CDR2 FQNNGV. The CDR3 is 18 amino acids. V was clipped by 0 bases and J by 5 bases, with 19 bases between them. This CDR3 is CASSLDVFRRGWTGELFF. As DNA, the CDR3 is TGTGCCAGCAGCTTAGATGTTTTCAGGCGGGGTTGGACCGGGGAGCTGTTTTTT.

This clone was seen ten or more times. The V gene is TRBV7-2, the J gene TRBJ1-2; 9 bases map to TRBD1. Germline assignment: CDR1 SGHTA and CDR2 FQGNSA. This CDR3 comprises 15 residues. The V and J ends lost 1 base and 4 bases, in that order; junction bases with no gene match: 4. The CDR3 coding sequence is TGTGCCAGCAGCTTAGTGGGACAGGGTTCCTATGGCTACACCTTC. It codes for CASSLVGQGSYGYTF.

This clone was detected ten times or more. The genes are TRBV19 and TRBJ1-1, with 10 positions matching TRBD1. The CDR3 is 20 amino acids. The ends lost 5 bases at V and 0 bases at J; junction bases unmatched: 18. CDR1 and CDR2 from the germline V gene are LNHDA and SQIVND (reference sequence). DNA for the CDR3: TGTGCCAGTAGTCCCACGACAGGGGGCACCTCCCGCCCGATGAACACTGAAGCTTTCTTT. It codes for CASSPTTGGTSRPMNTEAFF.